The present T cell receptor beta chain was sequenced within a study of identical twins. Healthy Caucasians provided all donations. CDR1 is SEHNR and CDR2 is FQNEAQ in the germline V gene (reference sequence). This CDR3 is built from 15 residues. J was trimmed by 3 bases and V by 4 bases; bases with no gene match: 8. Via MiXCR, TCRdb re-called the 5' RACE reads, giving one row per CDR3 protein. Counted here are hundreds of thousands of distinct CDR3 sequences, around 20% occurring once; the ten biggest clones make up around 4.5%. This clonotype has more than one count but fewer than ten. These data were also reused for a study on T cells expressing NK-cell markers.

This sequence was found in a woman in her late teens or twenties in good health. The sample taken for sequencing was PBMCs. This chain joins TRBV7-9 and TRBJ1-1, with TRBD1 identical over 7 bases. CDR3 protein: CASSYGQVLYTEAFF. In DNA, the CDR3 is TGTGCCAGCAGCTACGGACAGGTTCTATACACTGAAGCTTTCTTT.